This TCR beta chain comes out of a study of blood T cells in healthy people across ages (dated by TCRdb to about 2015). For the study in its entirety: In model experiments, template switching captured roughly one uniquely barcoded TCR beta cDNA molecule for every two T cells. Using deep sequencing normalized with unique cDNA molecular identifiers, the study measured how TCR beta repertoire diversity changes with age. The donors were divided into four age groups: young (average roughly 17 years), middle-aged (roughly 40), aged (approximately 64) and long-lived (about 90). To avoid experimental bias, donors of different ages were spread randomly across the sequencing lanes. The study analyzed two additional independent replicas of 1 million unique cDNA reads from the same blood draw for two donors, one aged 18 to 30 and one aged 80 or older.

This clonotype was counted only a few times. Its antigen is currently not known. Base quality data are lacking; no much larger clone is found one base away. The paper as a whole reports these results and caveats: As age increased, observed TCR beta diversity per million T cells dropped in a roughly linear way, and a significant reduction was already evident by age about 40. Because the CMV infection status of the donors was unknown, age-related changes in expanded clonotypes may potentially have been confounded. Estimates of total diversity from one million sequenced T cells were regarded as lower bounds and underestimates. Observed TCR beta diversity correlated strongly with the percentage of naive T cells measured by flow cytometry. Bulk unsorted PBMC profiling prevented conclusive comparison of naive and antigen-experienced compartments. The long-lived group showed more naive CD4+ T cells, fewer expanded clones and increased TCR diversity than the aged group, suggesting age selection.

Libraries were prepared through 5' RACE. The sample was run on an Illumina HiSeq 2500. A second about 7 to 11 cycle PCR used a sample-barcoded 5' primer and a J-beta primer mix. A template-switch 5' adaptor carrying 12 random nucleotides introduced a unique molecular identifier onto each TCR beta cDNA molecule. At least 2.5 million CDR3-containing paired-end reads were obtained from each sample. First-strand cDNA was synthesized from all RNA with the Mint cDNA synthesis kit, primed by a TRBC-specific oligonucleotide. After uracil-DNA glycosylase treatment, a first 18-cycle PCR used universal primers M1SS and BC2_uni_R on all cDNA. Regarding the original processing steps: Each sample was normalized by randomly selecting 1 million high-quality reads, each carrying a distinct molecular identifier. Instead of being binned into consensus sequences, reads that shared molecular identifiers were thrown out. CDR3 identification, clonotype clustering and error correction used MiTCR with a Q25 quality threshold and the strictest error-elimination algorithm. A nonparametric unseen species model with Euler transformation was used to estimate lower-bound total TCR beta diversity. TCRdb's own reprocessing of the public reads used fastp at Q25 and MiXCR and kept productive beta chains. Every entry covers one CDR3 protein and lists the most common genes and DNA from its rows. The V and J calls and clone size are TCRdb's, not the authors'. Across this sample there are over a million distinct CDR3 sequences, with around 55% seen only once. The ten top clones hold 6.5% to 8.5% of the sample.

The CDR3 runs 15 amino acids, cysteine and phenylalanine included. The read is trimmed to its CDR3 DNA, 45 bases read in frame from base 1. CDR1 MNHEY and CDR2 SMNVEV were looked up in the germline V gene (reference sequence). The donors were roughly 38 Caucasian individuals from Russia, aged roughly 6 to 100 years, who were systemically healthy. Each donor gave approximately 9.3 milliliters of peripheral blood, collected into EDTA-treated Vacutainer tubes. PBMCs were isolated by Ficoll-Paque density-gradient centrifugation, with at least 7 million obtained per sample. Total RNA, at least 5 micrograms per sample, was extracted from PBMCs with Trizol reagent. For every donor, an aliquot of PBMCs went through flow cytometry to measure the percentages of naive CD45RAhigh/CD27high T cells.

The sequenced sample consisted of blood. The receptor was derived from a man between 18 and 29 years old in good health. This receptor chain uses TRBV27 and TRBJ2-4; TRBD1 agrees with 9 junctional bases. The better agreement between TRBJ2-7 and the DNA end casts doubt on the J call. The DNA sequence is TGTGCCAGCAGTCTCGGGACAGGGACCCCCTACGAGCAGTACTTC. It is translated as CASSLGTGTPYEQYF.